These 29 T cell receptor beta chains were sequenced from one sample in a study of cytomegalovirus exposure and HLA in healthy donors. PCR used 60 Vbeta primers and 13 Jbeta primers. The repertoire was sequenced with immunoSEQ multiplex PCR; TCRdb's copy has only in-frame clones and lacks some. The sample records approximately 110,000 clones, approximately 71% being singletons. Sequenced: PBMCs. The origin of the receptors is a man between 40 and 49 years old in good health and CMV-seronegative.

The chain combines TRBV19 with TRBJ2-1, with a weak D call TRBD2 (5 bases). Germline loops: CDR1 LNHDA, CDR2 SQIVND (reference sequence). V lost 8 bases and J 7 bases, leaving 9 bases between the germline ends. The CDR3 spans 11 residues. Here the CDR3 DNA reads TGTGCCAGTGTCGGGGTGAATGAGCAGTTCTTC. Translation: CASVGVNEQFF.

The chain carries TRBV4-3 and TRBJ2-3, with D possibly TRBD2 on 5 matching bases. The CDR3 length is 14 residues. The ends were cut back, 0 bases at V and 4 bases at J, with 8 bases in the middle. Germline values: CDR1 LGHNA, CDR2 YSLEER. CDR3: CASSQDHGADTQYF. In DNA form, the CDR3 reads TGCGCCAGCAGCCAAGATCACGGGGCAGATACGCAGTATTTT.

The chain employs TRBV4-1 and TRBJ2-5, with D unclear. Deletions cut 0 bases from V and 0 bases from J, with 11 bases between. The CDR3 length is 16 residues. Germline values: CDR1 MGHRA, CDR2 YSYEKL. CDR3 coding DNA: TGCGCCAGCAGCCAAGAAGAGGATTTTGACCAAGAGACCCAGTACTTC. Translation gives CASSQEEDFDQETQYF.

The chain joins TRBV6-5 to TRBJ1-1, with D uncertain. The V end was cut by 4 bases, the J end by 1 base, with 10 bases between. CDR3 size: 14 residues. Germline-derived CDR1 and CDR2 are MNHEY and SVGAGI. The CDR3 DNA follows: TGTGCCAGCAGTTCGATGGGAGCGAACACTGAAGCTTTCTTT. It codes for CASSSMGANTEAFF.

This clone has just a few counts. The CDR3 bases are TGTGCCAGCAGCCTCGAACAGGGGGAGCTGTTTTTT. This codes for CASSLEQGELFF. The genes are TRBV5-6 and TRBJ2-2; D is undetermined. Trimming cost V 4 bases and J 8 bases, with 9 bases left between them. In germline, CDR1 is SGHDT, CDR2 YYEEEE. This CDR3 region has 12 residues.

The rearrangement links TRBV4-3 to TRBJ2-3, with D hard to call. The CDR3 is 13 amino acids. CDR1 and CDR2 (germline): LGHNA, YSLEER. V dropped 5 bases and J dropped 4 bases, with 10 bases sitting between them. For the CDR3, the DNA is TGCGCCAGCAGCTCGAACTCGGCAGATACGCAGTATTTT. Residues: CASSSNSADTQYF.

The chain joins TRBV15 to TRBJ1-5; the match to TRBD1 covers 8 bases. V was clipped by 3 bases and J by 9 bases; unmatched bases: 10. Germline CDR1 LNHNV, CDR2 YYDKDF (reference sequence). The CDR3 totals 15 residues. The CDR3 DNA sequence: TGTGCCACCAGCAGGAAAGGACAGGGAGGGCGGCCCCAGCATTTT. It codes for CATSRKGQGGRPQHF. The full variable domain, completed using reference TRBV15 and TRBJ1-5, is DAMVIQNPRYQVTQFGKPVTLSCSQTLNHNVMYWYQQKSSQAPKLLFHYYDKDFNNEADTPDNFQSRRPNTSFCFLDIRSPGLGDTAMYLCATSRKGQGGRPQHFGDGTRLSIL.

The chain carries TRBV15 and TRBJ1-5, with D possibly being TRBD1 (6 bases). From germline, CDR1 is LNHNV and CDR2 YYDKDF (reference sequence). V dropped 1 base and J dropped 3 bases, with 13 bases sitting between them. CDR3 length equals 16 residues. The CDR3, as DNA: TGTGCCACCAGCAGAGCCGGGGGGGCTCACAATCAGCCCCAGCATTTT. Amino acid sequence: CATSRAGGAHNQPQHF.

This sequence joins TRBV6-6 and TRBJ1-2, with TRBD1 matching over 10 bases. V dropped 8 bases and J dropped 9; count of bases not matched to a gene: 9. Germline lookup yields CDR1 MNHNY and CDR2 SVGAGI (reference sequence). The CDR3 runs to 13 residues. The CDR3 nucleotides are TGTGCCAGCTCGCCGTGGGACAGGGGTAGCTACACCTTC. Translation gives CASSPWDRGSYTF.

This chain uses TRBV6-1 with TRBJ1-2, with TRBD1 matching over 11 bases. V trimming: 4 bases; J trimming: 0 bases; junction bases outside the gene matches: 1. The germline V gene encodes CDR1 MNHNS and CDR2 SASEGT. The CDR3 sequence is 15 residues long. The CDR3 loop reads CASSGDRGTNYGYTF. The CDR3 DNA is TGTGCCAGCAGTGGGGACAGGGGGACTAACTATGGCTACACCTTC.

V gene TRBV19 combines with J gene TRBJ1-5, with D perhaps matching TRBD1 (6 bases). Trimming stripped 7 bases from V and 3 bases from J, with 19 bases between. The CDR3 is 16 amino acids. Germline CDR1 reads LNHDA; CDR2 reads SQIVND (reference sequence). The CDR3 loop reads CASNNREQGFNQPQHF. In DNA form, the CDR3 reads TGTGCCAGTAACAATCGGGAACAGGGATTCAATCAGCCCCAGCATTTT.

The genes are TRBV30 and TRBJ1-5; 8 bases match TRBD1. The CDR3 consists of 12 residues. In germline, CDR1 is GTSNPN, CDR2 SVGIG (reference sequence). The V and J ends lost 6 bases and 5 bases, in that order; junction bases with no gene match: 3. The CDR3 DNA reads TGTGCCTGTGACAGGGGAGATCAGCCCCAGCATTTT. Encoded protein: CACDRGDQPQHF. The full variable domain, rest sourced from reference TRBV30 and TRBJ1-5, is SQTIHQWPATLVQPVGSPLSLECTVEGTSNPNLYWYRQAAGRGLQLLFYSVGIGQISSEVPQNLSASRPQDRQFILSSKKLLLSDSGFYLCACDRGDQPQHFGDGTRLSIL.

The V gene is TRBV4-2, the J gene TRBJ2-7; 11 nucleotides align to TRBD2. CDR1 is LGHNA, CDR2 YNFKEQ, per germline. With 2 bases clipped from V and 3 bases from J, the junction kept 3 bases outside the gene matches. The CDR3 contains 15 residues. CDR3 in amino acids: CASSQLAGGHYEQYF. As DNA, the CDR3 is TGTGCCAGCAGCCAACTAGCGGGGGGCCACTACGAGCAGTACTTC.

The chain combines TRBV7-9 with TRBJ2-7, with D possibly TRBD2 on 6 matching bases. The CDR3 is 12 amino acids. V was cut by 0 bases and J by 11 bases, with 11 bases left in between. The germline gives CDR1 SEHNR, CDR2 FQNEAQ (reference sequence). CDR3: CASSLAGGLKYF. In nucleotides, the CDR3 is TGTGCCAGCAGCTTAGCGGGGGGACTGAAGTACTTC.

The chain joins TRBV7-9 to TRBJ2-3, with D perhaps TRBD1 (5 bases). The CDR3 runs to 14 residues. CDR1 is SEHNR, CDR2 FQNEAQ, per germline (reference sequence). The V gene lost 7 bases and the J gene lost 2 bases, with 13 bases spanning the gap. In DNA, the CDR3 is TGTGCCAGCAAGTTAGGTGGGGCCACAGATACGCAGTATTTT. The encoded protein is CASKLGGATDTQYF. The full variable domain, its missing parts supplied by reference TRBV7-9 and TRBJ2-3, is DTGVSQNPRHKITKRGQNVTFRCDPISEHNRLYWYRQTLGQGPEFLTYFQNEAQLEKSRLLSDRFSAERPKGSFSTLEIQRTEQGDSAMYLCASKLGGATDTQYFGPGTRLTVL.

This clone was seen more than once but under ten times. V is TRBV5-6 and J is TRBJ2-5, with TRBD1 matching 9 bases. Near its end, the DNA agrees better with TRBJ2-7, so the J call may be wrong. Germline CDR1 SGHDT, CDR2 YYEEEE. The CDR3 has 16 residues. CDR3 loop: CASSSGTGLGSYEQYF. The CDR3 DNA reads TGTGCCAGCAGCTCCGGGACAGGGCTCGGTTCCTACGAGCAGTACTTC.

This chain links TRBV4-3 with TRBJ1-6; the D is unclear. Germline CDR1 is LGHNA and CDR2 is YSLEER. V lost 5 bases and J lost 6, with 17 bases in between. This CDR3 is built from 16 residues. In DNA form, the CDR3 reads TGCGCCAGCAGCAGATCTAAGGGAGCGCCTAATTCACCCCTCCACTTT. Its protein is CASSRSKGAPNSPLHF.

V gene TRBV11-2 combines with J gene TRBJ2-1; possible D gene TRBD2, 7 bases. The CDR3 has 14 residues. The germline V and J ends were trimmed by 4 bases and 6 bases, with 13 bases remaining between them. The V gene's germline CDR1 is SGHAT and CDR2 FQNNGV. The DNA for the CDR3 is TGTGCCAGCAGCTCCGAACGGGGGGCCAATGAGCAGTTCTTC. Translating it yields CASSSERGANEQFF.

J is TRBJ2-7 and V is TRBV28; D possibly corresponds to TRBD1 (7 bases). Per the germline V gene, CDR1 is MDHEN and CDR2 is SYDVKM. The germline V and J ends were trimmed by 7 bases and 11 bases, with 27 bases remaining between them. The CDR3 length is 15 residues. The CDR3 reads CASTTRGTALWVEYF. CDR3 DNA: TGTGCCAGCACCACCCGGGGGACAGCGCTTTGGGTGGAGTACTTC.

This chain links TRBV7-8 with TRBJ2-3; 7 positions match TRBD2. The germline V gene encodes CDR1 SGHVS and CDR2 FQNEAQ. The CDR3 extends over 16 amino acids. The V gene end was trimmed by 6 bases and the J gene end by 2 bases; junction bases not matched to a gene: 11. The CDR3: CASRPSRTSTTDTQYF. The CDR3 nucleotides are TGTGCCAGCAGACCCAGCAGGACTAGTACCACAGATACGCAGTATTTT. The full variable domain, its missing parts supplied by reference TRBV7-8 and TRBJ2-3, is GAGVSQSPRYKVAKRGQDVALRCDPISGHVSLFWYQQALGQGPEFLTYFQNEAQLDKSGLPSDRFFAERPEGSVSTLKIQRTQQEDSAVYLCASRPSRTSTTDTQYFGPGTRLTVL.

This chain connects TRBV29-1 to TRBJ1-5; 7 bases line up with TRBD1. Looked up from germline, CDR1 is SQVTM and CDR2 is ANQGSEA. CDR3 length: 17 residues. V shed 6 bases and J 7 bases; nucleotides not matched to a gene: 21. CDR3 sequence: CSVRRQGEGFRDQPQHF. CDR3 nucleotides: TGCAGCGTCCGAAGACAGGGTGAAGGGTTTAGAGACCAGCCCCAGCATTTT.

This clone has only a few counts. CDR3 amino acids: CASAQAAGSTDTQYF. The CDR3 coding sequence is TGTGCCAGCGCCCAAGCGGCGGGGAGCACAGATACGCAGTATTTT. V gene TRBV7-9 combines with J gene TRBJ2-3; D might be TRBD2 (6 bases). The CDR3 is made up of 15 amino acids. Germline CDR1 and CDR2: SEHNR and FQNEAQ (reference sequence). V was trimmed by 8 bases and J by 0 bases, leaving 15 bases between them.

The J gene is TRBJ1-5, the V gene TRBV19; no clear D gene. Trimming removed 2 bases from V and 0 bases from J, with 8 bases in between. Looked up from germline, CDR1 is LNHDA and CDR2 is SQIVND (reference sequence). There are 15 residues in the CDR3. Here the CDR3 reads CASSIRHSSNQPQHF. In DNA, the CDR3 is TGTGCCAGTAGTATACGGCACAGTAGCAATCAGCCCCAGCATTTT.

The chain uses TRBV10-3 and TRBJ2-7; possible D gene TRBD1, 6 bases. V dropped 7 bases and J dropped 0 bases, with 13 bases sitting between them. Germline CDR1 reads ENHRY; CDR2 reads SYGVKD. The CDR3 covers 14 residues. Here the CDR3 reads CAITAQGSSYEQYF. The CDR3 bases are TGTGCCATCACTGCTCAGGGGAGCTCCTACGAGCAGTACTTC.

The rearrangement uses TRBV4-1 and TRBJ2-7; D might be TRBD2 (6 bases). There are 12 residues in the CDR3. In germline, CDR1 is MGHRA, CDR2 YSYEKL. Trimming took 2 bases from V and 7 from J, leaving 9 bases between them. In DNA form, the CDR3 reads TGCGCCAGCAGCCAAAATGCGGGAGAGCAGTACTTC. Protein: CASSQNAGEQYF.

This clone was seen more than once but under ten times. The chain joins TRBV7-9 to TRBJ1-4, with 7 bases lining up with TRBD1. In germline, CDR1 is SEHNR, CDR2 FQNEAQ (reference sequence). This CDR3 has 15 amino acids. The V segment lost 1 base and the J segment 3 bases; nucleotides outside the gene matches: 2. CDR3 DNA sequence: TGTGCCAGCAGCTTAGAGGGGGCGGCTAATGAAAAACTGTTTTTT. This translates into CASSLEGAANEKLFF. Full variable domain (outside the CDR3, taken from reference TRBV7-9 and TRBJ1-4): DTGVSQNPRHKITKRGQNVTFRCDPISEHNRLYWYRQTLGQGPEFLTYFQNEAQLEKSRLLSDRFSAERPKGSFSTLEIQRTEQGDSAMYLCASSLEGAANEKLFFGSGTQLSVL.

This chain uses TRBV6-5 with TRBJ1-6, with TRBD1 as a possible D gene (6 bases). The length of the CDR3 is 16 residues. Trimming removed 2 bases from V and 7 bases from J, with 15 bases in between. Germline V gene lookup returns CDR1 MNHEY and CDR2 SVGAGI. CDR3 residues: CASSYAKQGNNSPLHF. CDR3 in DNA: TGTGCCAGCAGTTACGCTAAACAGGGTAACAATTCACCCCTCCACTTT.

The sample holds a few counts of this clone. The chain links TRBV5-1 to TRBJ1-6, with D perhaps matching TRBD1 (5 bases). CDR1 is SGHRS, CDR2 YFSETQ, per germline. V was shortened by 4 bases and J by 9 bases, with 17 bases between the two germline ends. The CDR3 length is 15 residues. This CDR3 reads CASSPWKGDGSPLHF. CDR3 DNA sequence: TGCGCCAGCAGCCCATGGAAAGGGGATGGTTCACCCCTCCACTTT.

This chain uses TRBV2 with TRBJ2-3; no reliable D call. The V and J ends lost 7 bases and 2 bases respectively, with 10 bases between them. The CDR3 contains 13 residues. CDR1 and CDR2 from the germline V gene are SNHLY and FYNNEI. The CDR3 coding sequence is TGTGCCAGCAAAGCCGAGTACACAGATACGCAGTATTTT. Translating it yields CASKAEYTDTQYF.